Listed below are T cell receptor beta chains from one sample, sequenced in a study of shared clonotypes between healthy human individuals. The method was immunoSEQ multiplex PCR; TCRdb's version includes in-frame clones alone and lacks a portion of them. The data show some 1 million clones, 75% seen once. Sequencing input: memory CD4+ T cells sorted from blood. The receptors here all came from a young man in good health. CDR3s include the opening cysteine and the closing phenylalanine or tryptophan.

j_gene: TRBJ2-7
len: 20
v_gene: TRBV21-1
CDR3aa: CASSNRPGLAGGVSSYEQYF

j_gene: TRBJ2-1
len: 17
v_gene: TRBV11-2
CDR3aa: CASSKTSPSRPYNEQFF

j_gene: TRBJ2-1
len: 15
v_gene: TRBV2
CDR3aa: CASSYLAGGGNEQFF

j_gene: TRBJ1-4
len: 15
v_gene: TRBV2
CDR3aa: CASSSRGPTNEKLFF

j_gene: TRBJ2-5
len: 12
v_gene: TRBV11-2
CDR3aa: CASSFRQETQYF

j_gene: TRBJ2-7
len: 14
v_gene: TRBV5-5
CDR3aa: CASSFSGISYEQYF

j_gene: TRBJ1-1
len: 13
v_gene: TRBV19
CDR3aa: CASSIDSNTEAFF

j_gene: TRBJ2-3
len: 13
v_gene: TRBV19
CDR3aa: CASSTFHTDTQYF

j_gene: TRBJ1-3
len: 13
v_gene: TRBV7-9
CDR3aa: CASSPGSGNTIYF

j_gene: TRBJ2-5
len: 15
v_gene: TRBV10-3
CDR3aa: CAISDRGQGKETQYF